Each of the 31 T cell receptor beta chains below was sequenced from the same sample in a study of cytomegalovirus exposure and HLA in healthy donors. The PCR was carried out with 60 Vbeta primers and 13 Jbeta primers. The data were produced by immunoSEQ multiplex PCR, yet TCRdb's version contains in-frame clones alone and is incomplete. Seen here are about 130,000 clones, more than 70% observed once, and the top ten hold 0.95% to 1.4%. Material: PBMCs. Receptors were obtained from a male donor in good health and CMV-seronegative.

This clone was counted once. The chain recombines TRBV30 with TRBJ1-5; 7 nucleotides match TRBD1. Germline CDR1 is GTSNPN and CDR2 is SVGIG (reference sequence). V dropped 1 base and J dropped 3; count of bases not matched to a gene: 3. The CDR3 contains 14 residues. CDR3 sequence: CAWSEDRYNQPQHF. DNA of the CDR3: TGTGCCTGGAGTGAGGACAGGTACAATCAGCCCCAGCATTTT.

This clone was seen a few times. This chain links TRBV18 with TRBJ1-6, with 9 bases that match TRBD1. Germline V gene lookup returns CDR1 KGHSH and CDR2 LQKENI. The junction had 5 bases not matched to a gene; V was cut back by 4 bases and J by 10 bases. The CDR3 spans 14 residues. CDR3 nucleotide sequence: TGTGCCAGCTCACTTCGGACAGGGGAATCACCCCTCCACTTT. Translated: CASSLRTGESPLHF.

The chain has TRBV9 and TRBJ2-5, with TRBD2 identical over 11 bases. CDR1 and CDR2 from the germline V gene are SGDLS and YYNGEE. V shed 3 bases and J 2 bases; nucleotides not matched to a gene: 24. The CDR3 covers 22 residues. The CDR3 reads CASSDPQTGTSGPDRQQETQYF. Here the CDR3 DNA reads TGTGCCAGCAGCGACCCCCAAACCGGGACTAGCGGTCCAGATCGGCAGCAAGAGACCCAGTACTTC. Full variable domain (outside the CDR3, taken from reference TRBV9 and TRBJ2-5): DSGVTQTPKHLITATGQRVTLRCSPRSGDLSVYWYQQSLDQGLQFLIQYYNGEERAKGNILERFSAQQFPDLHSELNLSSLELGDSALYFCASSDPQTGTSGPDRQQETQYFGPGTRLLVL.

The chain has TRBV5-8 and TRBJ2-5; 11 positions match TRBD1. V lost 3 bases and J lost 1; bases outside the gene matches: 5. The germline V gene has CDR1 SGHTS and CDR2 YDEGEE. This CDR3 has 16 residues. The CDR3 protein is CASSSSGQGVQETQYF. CDR3 nucleotides: TGTGCCAGCAGCTCCTCGGGACAGGGGGTCCAAGAGACCCAGTACTTC.

The chain combines TRBV7-9 with TRBJ2-7; 10 positions agree with TRBD1. The CDR3 is made up of 15 amino acids. The V and J ends lost 5 bases and 2 bases, in that order; junction bases with no gene match: 6. Germline V lookup: CDR1 SEHNR, CDR2 FQNEAQ (reference sequence). The DNA for the CDR3 is TGTGCCAGCAGCCACAGCGGGACAGGGGCCTACGAGCAGTACTTC. Translating gives CASSHSGTGAYEQYF.

The V and J genes are TRBV5-4 and TRBJ2-1, with 10 nucleotides matching TRBD2. The CDR3 extends over 16 amino acids. Trimming took 4 bases from V and 4 from J; bases not matched to a gene: 8. Germline lookup yields CDR1 SGHNT and CDR2 YYREEE (reference sequence). CDR3 sequence reads: CASSPRTSGAYNEQFF. The DNA of the CDR3 is TGTGCCAGCAGCCCTCGAACTAGCGGGGCGTACAATGAGCAGTTCTTC.

The chain links TRBV29-1 to TRBJ2-1, with 9 positions matching TRBD1. V lost 4 bases to trimming and J lost 10 bases; unmatched junction nucleotides: 5. Germline V lookup: CDR1 SQVTM, CDR2 ANQGSEA. The CDR3 is 12 amino acids. The CDR3 spells CSVGGQGSEQFF. The CDR3 coding sequence is TGCAGCGTTGGGGGACAGGGTAGCGAGCAGTTCTTC.

V and J are TRBV5-1 and TRBJ1-4; tentative D call: TRBD1 (5 bases). V lost 0 bases to trimming and J lost 8 bases, with 11 bases between them. The CDR3 runs 14 residues. Germline CDR1 reads SGHRS; CDR2 reads YFSETQ. CDR3 DNA sequence: TGCGCCAGCAGCTTGGCCCCGGGGGAGGAAAAACTGTTTTTT. Translating gives CASSLAPGEEKLFF.

This chain connects TRBV29-1 to TRBJ2-1, with a possible D match to TRBD2 (5 bases). V shed 3 bases and J shed 2 bases, with 11 bases lying between them. The CDR3 length is 14 residues. Germline V gene data show CDR1 as SQVTM and CDR2 as ANQGSEA. The CDR3 spells CSVDLGETYNEQFF. CDR3 sequence (DNA): TGCAGCGTTGATCTCGGGGAAACCTACAATGAGCAGTTCTTC.

The chain carries TRBV7-6 and TRBJ2-2; weak D call: TRBD1 (8 bases). This CDR3 has 16 amino acids. V shed 5 bases and J shed 6 bases, with 19 bases lying between them. CDR1 is SGHVS and CDR2 is FNYEAQ in the germline V gene. CDR3 sequence reads: CASSATGGGAPGELFF. Written as DNA, the CDR3 is TGTGCCAGCAGCGCTACAGGGGGGGGCGCGCCCGGGGAGCTGTTTTTT. Based on the CDR3 plus reference TRBV7-6 and TRBJ2-2, the full variable domain is GAGVSQSPRYKVTKRGQDVALRCDPISGHVSLYWYRQALGQGPEFLTYFNYEAQQDKSGLPNDRFSAERPEGSISTLTIQRTEQRDSAMYRCASSATGGGAPGELFFGEGSRLTVL.

This clone was recorded only once. The rearrangement joins TRBV6-5 to TRBJ1-3; tentative D call: TRBD1 (6 bases). The CDR3 has 15 residues. Germline lookup yields CDR1 MNHEY and CDR2 SVGAGI. The ends were cut back, 5 bases at V and 4 bases at J, with 15 bases in the middle. The CDR3 DNA sequence: TGTGCCAGCAGTCCAAACCAGGGGACCGGAAACACCATATATTTT. As protein: CASSPNQGTGNTIYF.

In this sample, this clone turned up a few times. The V and J genes are TRBV6-1 and TRBJ1-4; maybe TRBD1 (6 bases). The CDR3 is 15 residues long. Trimming shortened V by 6 bases and J by 3 bases, and 14 bases separated the two germline ends. CDR1 MNHNS and CDR2 SASEGT come from the germline V gene. This CDR3 is CASRSTGFANEKLFF. CDR3 bases: TGTGCCAGCAGGTCCACAGGGTTCGCTAATGAAAAACTGTTTTTT.

This clone was seen just once. The chain uses TRBV4-1 and TRBJ1-5; tentatively, D is TRBD1 (5 bases). The V end was cut by 7 bases, the J end by 7 bases, with 11 bases between. Germline CDR1 is MGHRA and CDR2 is YSYEKL. The CDR3 contains 12 residues. Here the CDR3 reads CASIDSEQPQHF. The CDR3 coding sequence is TGCGCCAGCATCGACAGTGAACAGCCCCAGCATTTT.

The V gene is TRBV2, the J gene TRBJ2-3; tentatively, D is TRBD2 (6 bases). The germline V gene encodes CDR1 SNHLY and CDR2 FYNNEI. Trimming cost V 2 bases and J 1 base, with 10 bases left between them. The CDR3 extends over 15 amino acids. CDR3 residues: CASSESLARTDTQYF. The CDR3 region has the DNA TGTGCCAGCAGTGAAAGTCTAGCGCGCACAGATACGCAGTATTTT. Based on the CDR3 plus reference TRBV2 and TRBJ2-3, the full variable domain is EPEVTQTPSHQVTQMGQEVILRCVPISNHLYFYWYRQILGQKVEFLVSFYNNEISEKSEIFDDQFSVERPDGSNFTLKIRSTKLEDSAMYFCASSESLARTDTQYFGPGTRLTVL.

This clone was counted once. The rearrangement links TRBV30 to TRBJ1-4; maybe TRBD1 (6 bases). Germline assignment: CDR1 GTSNPN and CDR2 SVGIG (reference sequence). The CDR3 has 14 residues. The V gene lost 3 bases and the J gene lost 11 bases, with 19 bases spanning the gap. In nucleotides, the CDR3 is TGTGCCTGGAGGCGAGGGGACTATAGGGGGAAACTGTTTTTT. Its protein is CAWRRGDYRGKLFF.

The rearrangement uses TRBV11-2 and TRBJ2-5; 14 bases are a match to TRBD2. In germline, CDR1 is SGHAT, CDR2 FQNNGV. The ends lost 5 bases at V and 2 bases at J; junction bases unmatched: 4. This CDR3 has 16 amino acids. The CDR3 DNA reads TGTGCCAGCAGCCGGACTAGCGGGGGGATACAAGAGACCCAGTACTTC. It translates to CASSRTSGGIQETQYF.

This clone occurred once. The chain couples TRBV7-9 to TRBJ1-5; 7 bases line up with TRBD1. Germline loops: CDR1 SEHNR, CDR2 FQNEAQ (reference sequence). The CDR3 totals 16 residues. V dropped 1 base and J dropped 7; count of bases not matched to a gene: 10. CDR3 sequence: CASSLVTGPNVQPQHF. The DNA of the CDR3 is TGTGCCAGCAGCTTAGTGACAGGGCCAAACGTACAGCCCCAGCATTTT.

The gene calls are TRBV6-5 and TRBJ2-5; TRBD2 matches 12 bases. After removal of 5 bases from V and 2 bases from J, the junction contained 3 bases not matched to a gene. The CDR3 totals 15 residues. The germline gives CDR1 MNHEY, CDR2 SVGAGI. The CDR3 sequence is CASSTTSGGQETQYF. The CDR3 DNA sequence: TGTGCCAGCAGTACGACTAGCGGGGGACAAGAGACCCAGTACTTC.

The chain recombines TRBV19 with TRBJ1-5; perhaps TRBD1 as D (5 bases). The CDR3 extends over 15 amino acids. CDR1 and CDR2 (germline): LNHDA, SQIVND (reference sequence). V gave up 5 bases and J gave up 6 bases, with 17 bases separating them. CDR3 region: CASSPREGPTQPQHF. The CDR3 region has the DNA TGTGCCAGTAGTCCCCGGGAGGGGCCGACTCAGCCCCAGCATTTT.

The chain couples TRBV30 to TRBJ1-5; 9 bases are shared with TRBD1. The V gene's germline CDR1 is GTSNPN and CDR2 SVGIG (reference sequence). This CDR3 has 14 amino acids. V was pared by 5 bases and J by 5 bases, with 7 bases of the junction left unmatched. The CDR3 loop is CAWGRGQGDQPQHF. The DNA for the CDR3 is TGTGCCTGGGGCCGGGGACAGGGTGATCAGCCCCAGCATTTT.

The V and J genes are TRBV14 and TRBJ2-5; possible D gene TRBD1, 5 bases. CDR1 is SGHDN and CDR2 is FVKESK in the germline V gene. The CDR3 loop spans 14 amino acids. Trimming took 1 base from V and 5 from J, leaving 11 bases between them. As DNA, the CDR3 is TGTGCCAGCAGCCAAGTGGGTAGGGGTGAGACCCAGTACTTC. The encoded protein is CASSQVGRGETQYF.

The rearrangement uses TRBV7-6 and TRBJ2-3; perhaps TRBD2 as D (6 bases). Trimming stripped 5 bases from V and 1 base from J, with 19 bases between. This CDR3 is built from 17 residues. Germline V lookup: CDR1 SGHVS, CDR2 FNYEAQ. Written as DNA, the CDR3 is TGTGCCAGCAGCCCTTGGCGCGGGGCTAGCGGCACAGATACGCAGTATTTT. Its protein product is CASSPWRGASGTDTQYF.

The V gene is TRBV5-4, the J gene TRBJ2-5, with TRBD1 matching over 8 bases. V trimming: 9 bases; J trimming: 1 base; junction bases outside the gene matches: 5. The CDR3 runs 13 residues. Germline V CDR1 and CDR2: SGHNT, YYREEE (reference sequence). The CDR3: CAIWDRTQETQYF. The DNA for the CDR3 is TGTGCCATTTGGGACAGGACCCAAGAGACCCAGTACTTC.

The CDR3 coding sequence is TGTGCCAGCAGTTCTTCAGGTCCCGGCGAGACCCAGTACTTC. It codes for CASSSSGPGETQYF. V is TRBV28 and J is TRBJ2-5; D call uncertain. Trimming removed 4 bases from V and 5 bases from J, with 14 bases in between. The germline CDR1 and CDR2 sequences are MDHEN and SYDVKM. The CDR3 is 14 amino acids.

This clone was recorded at least ten times. The chain has TRBV7-9 and TRBJ1-6; 7 bases agree with TRBD1. The CDR3 is 14 amino acids. Germline CDR1 reads SEHNR; CDR2 reads FQNEAQ (reference sequence). Trimming cost V 5 bases and J 10 bases; bases outside gene matches: 8. CDR3 DNA sequence: TGTGCCAGCAGCCTCACAGGGGATGGCTCACCCCTCCACTTT. It codes for CASSLTGDGSPLHF.

V and J are TRBV2 and TRBJ2-7, with TRBD1 matching over 7 bases. The CDR3 spans 14 residues. V trimming: 6 bases; J trimming: 5 bases; junction bases outside the gene matches: 10. CDR1 and CDR2 from the germline V gene are SNHLY and FYNNEI. The CDR3 spells CASSADRVGNEQYF. In DNA form, the CDR3 reads TGTGCCAGCAGCGCAGACAGGGTGGGGAACGAGCAGTACTTC.

The V call is TRBV5-4, the J call TRBJ2-7; D is unclear. Germline V gene sequence: CDR1 SGHNT, CDR2 YYREEE (reference sequence). The V and J ends lost 3 bases and 2 bases respectively, with 18 bases between them. The CDR3 extends over 16 amino acids. CDR3 in DNA: TGTGCCAGCAGCTACTACGCGCAGCGTCCTACCTACGAGCAGTACTTC. As protein: CASSYYAQRPTYEQYF.

The rearrangement joins TRBV5-4 to TRBJ2-5; D might be TRBD1 (6 bases). V was clipped by 5 bases and J by 4 bases, with 12 bases between them. This CDR3 has 13 amino acids. Germline CDR1 and CDR2: SGHNT and YYREEE (reference sequence). CDR3 protein: CASSSQGAETQYF. The CDR3 nucleotides are TGTGCCAGCAGTTCACAGGGTGCAGAGACCCAGTACTTC.

The chain recombines TRBV4-1 with TRBJ2-5, with TRBD2 matching over 7 bases. V was pared by 1 base and J by 6 bases, with 5 bases of the junction left unmatched. The germline gives CDR1 MGHRA, CDR2 YSYEKL. CDR3 length equals 14 residues. CDR3 residues: CASSQASGVQTQYF. The DNA of the CDR3 is TGCGCCAGCAGCCAAGCCAGCGGGGTGCAGACCCAGTACTTC.

The CDR3 protein is CASSSRGRRNTEAFF. The CDR3, as DNA: TGTGCCAGCAGCTCCAGGGGGCGGAGGAACACTGAAGCTTTCTTT. The chain has TRBV5-4 and TRBJ1-1; TRBD1 matches 8 bases. The CDR3 extends over 15 amino acids. Trimming took 3 bases from V and 1 from J; bases not matched to a gene: 5. CDR1 SGHNT and CDR2 YYREEE come from the germline V gene (reference sequence).

The chain joins TRBV7-2 to TRBJ2-7, with 8 bases lining up with TRBD2. Germline V gives CDR1 SGHTA, CDR2 FQGNSA. This CDR3 comprises 15 residues. The junction had 7 bases not matched to a gene; V was cut back by 2 bases and J by 4 bases. The CDR3 protein is CASSLWAGGGYEQYF. DNA for the CDR3: TGTGCCAGCAGCTTATGGGCCGGGGGGGGGTACGAGCAGTACTTC. Full variable domain (remainder filled in from reference TRBV7-2 and TRBJ2-7): GAGVSQSPSNKVTEKGKDVELRCDPISGHTALYWYRQSLGQGLEFLIYFQGNSAPDKSGLPSDRFSAERTGGSVSTLTIQRTQQEDSAVYLCASSLWAGGGYEQYFGPGTRLTVT.